The 2 T cell receptor beta chains reported below all come from one sample, sequenced in a study of blood T cell repertoires in COVID-19. Sequencing used immunoSEQ multiplex PCR; TCRdb keeps in-frame clones, though not all of them. Counted here are more than 400,000 clones, less than 95% occurring once; the ten biggest clones make up 0.6%. Sequencing was done on a sample of PBMCs or T cells enriched from blood (not recorded which). Receptor source: a man younger than 35 who had recovered from COVID-19.

The rearrangement joins TRBV13 to TRBJ1-3; D gene ambiguous. Germline V gene data show CDR1 as PRHDT and CDR2 as FYEKMQ (reference sequence). The CDR3 covers 16 residues. V shed 3 bases and J shed 2 bases, with 14 bases lying between them. The chain's CDR3 is CASSLTAKWAGNTIYF. CDR3 coding DNA: TGTGCCAGCAGCTTGACTGCGAAGTGGGCTGGAAACACCATATATTTT.

CDR3 sequence: CASSQDLAGGRQETQYF. The DNA for the CDR3 is TGTGCCAGCAGCCAAGATTTAGCGGGGGGGCGGCAAGAGACCCAGTACTTC. The J gene is TRBJ2-5, the V gene TRBV3-1 (or the pseudogene TRBV3-2); 11 bases line up with TRBD2. Germline V lookup: CDR1 LGHDT, CDR2 YNNKEL (reference sequence). Trimming cost V 0 bases and J 2 bases; bases outside gene matches: 5. CDR3 length: 17 amino acids.